The clone carrying this T cell receptor beta chain was recorded at least ten times. No antigen is known for it. The sample belongs to a study of T-cell reconstitution after alpha-beta-depleted transplantation in children. TCRbeta library construction was performed incorporating unique molecular identifiers. TCRdb re-called the PCR reads through MiXCR, storing one row per CDR3 protein. This sample has 330,000 or so distinct CDR3 sequences; about 9.4% occur once, and the top ten carry less than 9%. Notes on the study in general: The high TCRbeta diversity at day 60 in some patients came from surviving recipient T cells and thymic progenitors. Newly made T cells mostly supplied T-cell counts and diversity one year after transplant. At around two months after transplant, the alpha-beta T cells were reportedly derived from several hundred expanded clones that came from non-depleted graft cells.

This receptor was taken from a boy under three years old with acute myeloid leukemia, due to receive a stem cell transplant. Sequencing was performed on PBMCs, taken before TCRalphabeta/CD19-depleted stem cell transplant.

CDR3 sequence: CSGDRTAYNEQFF. CDR3 DNA: TGCAGCGGAGACAGAACCGCTTACAATGAGCAGTTCTTC. J is TRBJ2-1 and V is TRBV29-1, with D possibly being TRBD1 (5 bases). The V end lost 7 bases, the J end lost 4 bases, and 14 bases lay between the germline ends. Germline V gives CDR1 SQVTM, CDR2 ANQGSEA. The CDR3 runs to 13 residues.